The 27 T cell receptor beta chains below come from one sample, sequenced in a study of a mutant IDH1 vaccine in newly diagnosed glioma. As to time point: baseline, week 1 (first vaccination visit). The treatment: pre-vaccination baseline after standard-of-care therapy. TCRdb keeps only in-frame clones here, not all; method: immunoSEQ multiplex PCR. The sample shows about 20,000 clones, about 85% of them seen only once. The source was PBMCs, collected from a glioma patient treated with radiotherapy, temozolomide or both. All receptors come from a man in his forties or fifties with glioma.

The chain carries TRBV20-1 and TRBJ2-5; no clear D. Germline-derived CDR1 and CDR2 are DFQATT and SNEGSKA (reference sequence). The CDR3 spans 10 residues. Written as DNA, the CDR3 is TGCATCGTAGGCCGAGAGACCCAGTACTTC. Protein product: CIVGRETQYF.

The J gene is TRBJ2-2, the V gene TRBV19; 8 nucleotides match TRBD1. The CDR3 totals 16 residues. V dropped 3 bases and J dropped 6; count of bases not matched to a gene: 9. Per the germline V gene, CDR1 is LNHDA and CDR2 is SQIVND (reference sequence). The CDR3 DNA reads as TGTGCCAGTAGTATCACACGGACAGGGCAGGCCGGGGAGCTGTTTTTT. Amino acid sequence: CASSITRTGQAGELFF. The full variable domain, its missing parts supplied by reference TRBV19 and TRBJ2-2, is DGGITQSPKYLFRKEGQNVTLSCEQNLNHDAMYWYRQDPGQGLRLIYYSQIVNDFQKGDIAEGYSVSREKKESFPLTVTSAQKNPTAFYLCASSITRTGQAGELFFGEGSRLTVL.

This clone was recorded only once. The rearrangement joins TRBV11-3 to TRBJ2-7; 9 nucleotides line up with TRBD1. The ends lost 2 bases at V and 6 bases at J; junction bases unmatched: 5. Germline loops: CDR1 SGHNT, CDR2 YENEEA. This CDR3 is 14 amino acids long. The CDR3, as DNA: TGTGCCAGCAGCTTATGGACAGGGGTCGGCGAGCAGTACTTC. It specifies CASSLWTGVGEQYF.

Only one count was recorded for this clone. V gene TRBV9 combines with J gene TRBJ2-3; TRBD1 or TRBD2 may be the D gene (6 bases each). Germline V gene data show CDR1 as SGDLS and CDR2 as YYNGEE. Trimming cost V 0 bases and J 2 bases, with 10 bases left between them. There are 15 residues in the CDR3. The CDR3 DNA follows: TGTGCCAGCAGCGTAGGAGGGGGGCCCACAGATACGCAGTATTTT. Translated: CASSVGGGPTDTQYF.

This rearrangement joins TRBV2 to TRBJ2-4; D is uncertain. The germline CDR1 and CDR2 sequences are SNHLY and FYNNEI. CDR3 length: 15 amino acids. The V and J ends lost 1 base and 1 base respectively, with 8 bases between them. This CDR3 is CASSEEVLAKNIQYF. The DNA for the CDR3 is TGTGCCAGCAGTGAAGAGGTTCTTGCCAAAAACATTCAGTACTTC.

The gene calls are TRBV6-4 and TRBJ2-7; D possibly uses TRBD1 or TRBD2 (5 bases each). CDR3 length equals 11 residues. V was shortened by 5 bases and J by 11 bases, with 13 bases between the two germline ends. Per germline, CDR1 MRHNA and CDR2 SNTAGT. CDR3 nucleotide sequence: TGTGCCAGCAGTCTCCCCGGGACCAAGTACTTC. Translation gives CASSLPGTKYF.

This chain uses TRBV5-4 with TRBJ2-7; D is possibly TRBD1 (6 bases). Germline V lookup: CDR1 SGHNT, CDR2 YYREEE (reference sequence). Between the trimmed V and J ends, which lost 5 bases and 6 bases, there was a span of 18 bases. The CDR3 spans 14 residues. The CDR3 DNA reads as TGTGCCAGCAGGGCCGGGACACCCTGGGGCGAGCAGTACTTC. It is translated as CASRAGTPWGEQYF. Drawing the rest from reference TRBV5-4 and TRBJ2-7, the complete variable domain is ETGVTQSPTHLIKTRGQQVTLRCSSQSGHNTVSWYQQALGQGPQFIFQYYREEENGRGNFPPRFSGLQFPNYSSELNVNALELDDSALYLCASRAGTPWGEQYFGPGTRLTVT.

This chain connects TRBV30 to TRBJ1-4; D ambiguous. The germline gives CDR1 GTSNPN, CDR2 SVGIG (reference sequence). CDR3 length: 15 amino acids. V was trimmed by 0 bases and J by 2 bases, leaving 10 bases between them. The CDR3 sequence is CAWSVRDWTNEKLFF. DNA for the CDR3: TGTGCCTGGAGTGTTAGGGATTGGACTAATGAAAAACTGTTTTTT.

The chain combines TRBV30 with TRBJ2-2, with 7 bases that match TRBD1. This CDR3 spans 15 amino acids. Germline V gene sequence: CDR1 GTSNPN, CDR2 SVGIG (reference sequence). V was clipped by 6 bases and J by 0 bases; unmatched bases: 7. As DNA, the CDR3 is TGTGCCTGCCCGGCAGGGGGTACGAACACCGGGGAGCTGTTTTTT. Protein sequence: CACPAGGTNTGELFF.

The V and J genes are TRBV29-1 and TRBJ2-5; D gene ambiguous. The CDR3 runs to 11 residues. Germline CDR1 reads SQVTM; CDR2 reads ANQGSEA. V was cut by 8 bases and J by 0 bases, with 7 bases left in between. In DNA form, the CDR3 reads TGCAGCCTAAGGAACCAAGAGACCCAGTACTTC. Residues: CSLRNQETQYF.

This sequence joins TRBV5-4 and TRBJ2-2; no definite D call. This CDR3 region has 15 residues. Trimming removed 5 bases at V and 7 bases at J, with 18 bases between. Germline V CDR1 and CDR2: SGHNT, YYREEE (reference sequence). The CDR3 reads CASSLGPTNGGELFF. The CDR3 region has the DNA TGTGCCAGCAGTTTAGGCCCAACCAACGGCGGGGAGCTGTTTTTT. Filled out from reference TRBV5-4 and TRBJ2-2, the complete variable domain reads ETGVTQSPTHLIKTRGQQVTLRCSSQSGHNTVSWYQQALGQGPQFIFQYYREEENGRGNFPPRFSGLQFPNYSSELNVNALELDDSALYLCASSLGPTNGGELFFGEGSRLTVL.

CDR3 DNA: TGTGCCAGTAGTGACCCGACCGGGACACGGGGCGATGTCCTTGAAGCTTTCTTT. This translates into CASSDPTGTRGDVLEAFF. The gene calls are TRBV19 and TRBJ1-1; D is perhaps TRBD1 (6 bases). The CDR3 runs 18 residues. Trimming left V 5 bases short and J 7 bases short, with 29 bases between. Looked up from germline, CDR1 is LNHDA and CDR2 is SQIVND (reference sequence).

V is TRBV7-9 and J is TRBJ1-1; D gene unclear. Germline assignment: CDR1 SEHNR and CDR2 FQNEAQ (reference sequence). This CDR3 contains 15 residues. The ends were cut back, 3 bases at V and 5 bases at J, with 16 bases in the middle. The CDR3 nucleotides are TGTGCCAGCAGCTTGGACTTCGGGGATGGAACTGAAGCTTTCTTT. Translation gives CASSLDFGDGTEAFF. The full variable domain, rest sourced from reference TRBV7-9 and TRBJ1-1, is DTGVSQNPRHKITKRGQNVTFRCDPISEHNRLYWYRQTLGQGPEFLTYFQNEAQLEKSRLLSDRFSAERPKGSFSTLEIQRTEQGDSAMYLCASSLDFGDGTEAFFGQGTRLTVV.

This clone was seen only a few times. The chain combines TRBV6-1 with TRBJ1-6, with a tentative D call TRBD1 (5 bases). V was pared by 1 base and J by 4 bases, with 5 bases between. The length of the CDR3 is 14 residues. Per the germline V gene, CDR1 is MNHNS and CDR2 is SASEGT. Written as DNA, the CDR3 is TGTGCCAGCAGTGAAGGACAGTATAATTCACCCCTCCACTTT. Encoded protein: CASSEGQYNSPLHF.

The J gene is TRBJ2-2, the V gene TRBV6-5, with a tentative D call TRBD2 (5 bases). From germline, CDR1 is MNHEY and CDR2 SVGAGI. This CDR3 is 13 amino acids long. Trimming removed 0 bases at V and 6 bases at J, with 5 bases between. The CDR3 bases are TGTGCCAGCAGTTACTCGGAGGCCGGGGAGCTGTTTTTT. Protein sequence: CASSYSEAGELFF.

V usage is TRBV7-6 and J usage is TRBJ2-3; D unclear. The V gene lost 1 base and the J gene lost 5 bases, with 13 bases spanning the gap. Germline CDR1 and CDR2: SGHVS and FNYEAQ. This CDR3 contains 15 residues. The CDR3 protein is CASSLDSTRGDTQYF. The CDR3 region has the DNA TGTGCCAGCAGCTTAGACAGTACCAGAGGAGATACGCAGTATTTT.

This chain connects TRBV7-9 to TRBJ1-1; TRBD1 is a possible D gene (5 bases). The V gene's germline CDR1 is SEHNR and CDR2 FQNEAQ (reference sequence). Trimming took off 5 bases at V and 2 bases at J, with 18 bases between the two ends. The CDR3 has 16 amino acids. The CDR3 nucleotides read TGTGCCAGCAGCCGGTTTCCCGGACACTTTAACACTGAAGCTTTCTTT. Residues: CASSRFPGHFNTEAFF.

The chain is built from TRBV19 and TRBJ1-5, with D hard to call. CDR3 size: 13 residues. Germline CDR1 and CDR2: LNHDA and SQIVND (reference sequence). V lost 5 bases to trimming and J lost 5 bases, with 10 bases between them. The CDR3 DNA sequence: TGTGCCAGTAGTTCGGGCCGAGATCAGCCCCAGCATTTT. Its protein product is CASSSGRDQPQHF.

V is TRBV6-1 and J is TRBJ1-6; no clear D. The CDR3 spans 14 residues. V dropped 1 base and J dropped 8 bases, with 9 bases sitting between them. The V gene's germline CDR1 is MNHNS and CDR2 SASEGT. The DNA for the CDR3 is TGTGCCAGCAGTGAAGTCGGGAGGTATTCACCCCTCCACTTT. It is translated as CASSEVGRYSPLHF.

The chain is built from TRBV28 and TRBJ2-4, with 9 bases matching TRBD1. CDR3 length: 15 amino acids. CDR1 is MDHEN, CDR2 SYDVKM, per germline. V gave up 8 bases and J gave up 1 base; unmatched junction bases: 6. The CDR3 sequence is CASRTGVGAKNIQYF. DNA for the CDR3: TGTGCCAGCCGGACAGGGGTTGGGGCCAAAAACATTCAGTACTTC.

This clone was recorded only once. The chain couples TRBV4-1 to TRBJ1-6; tentatively, D is TRBD1 (5 bases). V was trimmed by 0 bases and J by 5 bases, leaving 14 bases between them. The CDR3 covers 17 residues. The germline V gene encodes CDR1 MGHRA and CDR2 YSYEKL. The CDR3 loop reads CASSQDLGRGDNSPLHF. DNA of the CDR3: TGCGCCAGCAGCCAAGATCTAGGGCGGGGGGATAATTCACCCCTCCACTTT.

V gene TRBV28 combines with J gene TRBJ1-2; D gene ambiguous. The germline V and J ends were trimmed by 2 bases and 2 bases, with 6 bases remaining between them. CDR1 and CDR2 (germline): MDHEN, SYDVKM. CDR3 length equals 13 residues. The CDR3 loop reads CASSLGRNYGYTF. The CDR3 DNA reads as TGTGCCAGCAGTTTAGGTCGGAACTATGGCTACACCTTC.

The rearrangement uses TRBV11-1 and TRBJ2-5; 7 bases are a match to TRBD1. Germline lookup yields CDR1 SGHAT and CDR2 FQDESV (reference sequence). Trimming at V came to 4 bases and at J to 5 bases, leaving 7 bases not matched to a gene. This CDR3 spans 14 amino acids. This CDR3 reads CASSSLQGKETQYF. The CDR3 nucleotides are TGTGCCAGCAGCTCCCTACAGGGGAAGGAGACCCAGTACTTC.

Here the CDR3 DNA reads TGTGCCAGCAGCTTTAACAGGGGCCAGCCCCAGCATTTT. Translated: CASSFNRGQPQHF. This sequence joins TRBV5-6 and TRBJ1-5, with 7 bases identical to TRBD1. This CDR3 comprises 13 residues. CDR1 SGHDT and CDR2 YYEEEE come from the germline V gene. V trimming: 2 bases; J trimming: 7 bases; junction bases outside the gene matches: 3.

The rearrangement joins TRBV9 to TRBJ2-5; D unresolved. Trimming took 0 bases from V and 1 from J, leaving 10 bases between them. This CDR3 comprises 15 residues. Germline V gene data show CDR1 as SGDLS and CDR2 as YYNGEE. The CDR3 DNA is TGTGCCAGCAGCGTAGGGCCGGACGGCCAAGAGACCCAGTACTTC. This translates into CASSVGPDGQETQYF.

The V gene is TRBV29-1, the J gene TRBJ2-7; D gene ambiguous. Trimming pared 6 bases from V and 2 bases from J, leaving 14 bases between. The CDR3 has 13 residues. The germline V gene encodes CDR1 SQVTM and CDR2 ANQGSEA. Here the CDR3 reads CSVLLTGAYEQYF. In DNA, the CDR3 is TGCAGCGTCCTCCTTACGGGTGCCTACGAGCAGTACTTC.

The CDR3 here is CASSYEEGRGEQYF. CDR3 nucleotide sequence: TGTGCCAGCAGTTACGAGGAGGGCCGGGGTGAGCAGTACTTC. J is TRBJ2-7 and V is TRBV6-5; D is possibly TRBD2 (6 bases). The CDR3 sequence is 14 residues long. Germline CDR1 is MNHEY and CDR2 is SVGAGI. V lost 2 bases to trimming and J lost 7 bases, with 15 bases between them.